The source of this T cell receptor (beta chain) is a study of OX40 agonist ivuxolimab in advanced cancers. Study summary: Patients received ivuxolimab, an intravenous treatment, every 2 weeks at 0.01 to 10 mg/kg.

As for this clone: What it binds is not known.

Here immunoSEQ multiplex PCR was the method, and the copy in TCRdb shows in-frame clones only, minus some. The data show roughly 34,000 clones, 85% to 95% seen once. The CDR3 extends over 16 amino acids. After removal of 2 bases from V and 3 bases from J, the junction contained 13 bases not matched to a gene. CDR1 is GTSNPN and CDR2 is SVGIG in the germline V gene (reference sequence). Study findings and constraints: Some of the lowest clonal expansion was seen in partial responders at 0.1-3.0 mg/kg. Expanded peripheral T cells had an undetermined antigen specificity. By week 6 at 0.1 to 3.0 mg/kg, blood CD4+ and CD8+ T cells had expanded clonally.

The rearrangement uses TRBV30 and TRBJ2-7; 7 bases match TRBD2. The TCR was taken from an adult with an advanced solid tumor such as melanoma, head and neck, liver or kidney cancer. Specimen: CD4+ or CD8+ T cells sorted from blood, collected in a trial of the OX40 agonist ivuxolimab. The CDR3: CAWSIPSLGLLYEQYF. CDR3 DNA sequence: TGTGCCTGGAGTATTCCTAGCTTGGGACTACTCTACGAGCAGTACTTC.